This is a list of T cell receptor beta chains from one sample in a study of beta chain features in type 1 diabetes. The method was immunoSEQ multiplex PCR; TCRdb's version includes in-frame clones alone and lacks a portion of them. The sample has 860,000 or so clones, about a sixth seen once; the top ten hold 0.02% to 0.025%. The sample consisted of naive CD4+ T cells from blood. Source of these receptors: a young woman in good health. The CDR3 runs from the conserved cysteine through the conserved F or W. The D gene is left open where the match is weak. Not every row has a clone size; where given, it reads once, few, many or a size class.

d_gene,v_gene,j_gene,abundance,len,CDR3aa,CDR3nt
-,TRBV5-4,TRBJ1-2,few,13,CASSLLQVAGYTF,TGTGCCAGCAGCTTGTTACAGGTCGCAGGCTACACCTTC
-,TRBV7-6,TRBJ2-2,-,16,CASSLRLTHGTGELFF,TGTGCCAGCAGCTTAAGGTTAACCCACGGAACCGGGGAGCTGTTTTTT
TRBD2,TRBV5-1,TRBJ2-1,few,16,CASSLKRESSYNEQFF,TGCGCCAGCAGCTTGAAGCGGGAGAGCTCCTACAATGAGCAGTTCTTC
-,TRBV7-2,TRBJ2-7,-,15,CASSPSLAGSFEQYF,TGTGCCAGCAGCCCCTCCCTGGCGGGAAGTTTCGAGCAGTACTTC
TRBD2,TRBV11-3,TRBJ2-1,-,15,CASSLGGSSYNEQFF,TGTGCCAGCAGCTTAGGCGGGAGCTCCTACAATGAGCAGTTCTTC
TRBD2,TRBV10-2,TRBJ2-2,-,15,CASKLAGVGTGELFF,TGCGCCAGCAAGTTAGCGGGAGTCGGCACCGGGGAGCTGTTTTTT
TRBD1,TRBV6-5,TRBJ1-3,few,13,CASRRDSGDTIYF,TGTGCCAGCAGACGGGACAGCGGGGACACCATATATTTT
-,TRBV7-2,TRBJ1-2,-,13,CASSLRTVRDYTF,TGTGCCAGCAGCTTAAGGACGGTCAGAGACTACACCTTC
-,TRBV2,TRBJ2-7,few,16,CASSRIGWTETYEQYF,TGTGCCAGCAGCCGGATCGGATGGACGGAGACCTACGAGCAGTACTTC
-,TRBV7-9,TRBJ2-6,few,19,CASSSGNDSSESGANVLTF,TGTGCCAGCAGCTCCGGTAATGACAGTTCCGAGTCTGGGGCCAACGTCCTGACTTTC
TRBD2,TRBV5-1,TRBJ2-1,-,15,CASSNLAGPYNEQFF,TGCGCCAGCAGCAATCTAGCGGGACCCTACAATGAGCAGTTCTTC
-,TRBV28,TRBJ2-1,few,11,CASSLGYEQFF,TGTGCCAGCAGTTTGGGATATGAGCAGTTCTTC
-,TRBV6-1,TRBJ2-5,few,14,CASSPLLPQETQYF,TGTGCCAGCAGTCCCCTCCTCCCCCAAGAGACCCAGTACTTC
TRBD2,TRBV4-2,TRBJ2-2,-,15,CASSQTSEYSGELFF,TGTGCCAGCAGCCAGACTAGCGAGTATTCCGGGGAGCTGTTTTTT
-,TRBV2,TRBJ1-1,few,14,CASSGHSRNTEAFF,TGTGCCAGCAGTGGACATTCTAGGAACACTGAAGCTTTCTTT
-,TRBV7-9,TRBJ1-2,-,14,CASSLAGGSVGYTF,TGTGCCAGCAGCTTAGCGGGGGGGTCCGTCGGCTACACCTTC
TRBD1,TRBV7-2,TRBJ1-2,few,15,CASSLSQGAQRGYTF,TGTGCCAGCAGCTTATCCCAGGGGGCGCAACGCGGCTACACCTTC
-,TRBV25-1,TRBJ1-4,-,15,CASSEGGTRPEKLFF,TGTGCCAGCAGCGAGGGGGGGACACGTCCAGAAAAACTGTTTTTT
-,TRBV10-3,TRBJ1-2,few,15,CASSQRRRGYYGYTF,TGTGCCAGCAGTCAGCGGAGAAGGGGCTACTATGGCTACACCTTC
-,TRBV4-2,TRBJ1-1,few,18,CASSQGRVSRAGNTEAFF,TGTGCCAGCAGCCAAGGAAGGGTGAGCAGGGCAGGGAACACTGAAGCTTTCTTT
TRBD2,TRBV7-2,TRBJ2-3,-,12,CASRAGGYTQYF,TGTGCCAGCCGGGCGGGAGGGTATACGCAGTATTTT
-,TRBV15,TRBJ2-7,-,12,CATSRDMYEQYF,TGTGCCACCAGCAGAGATATGTACGAGCAGTACTTC
-,TRBV2,TRBJ2-5,-,13,CASSDAAKETQYF,TGTGCCAGCAGTGACGCGGCAAAAGAGACCCAGTACTTC
-,TRBV7-2,TRBJ2-4,few,16,CASSFPNSGAKNIQYF,TGTGCCAGCAGCTTCCCGAATAGCGGAGCCAAAAACATTCAGTACTTC
TRBD2,TRBV9,TRBJ2-5,-,16,CASSVGGQRELSTQYF,TGTGCCAGCAGCGTAGGTGGCCAGCGGGAACTCAGCACCCAGTACTTC
-,TRBV10-3,TRBJ2-7,many,11,CATGGGGEQYF,TGTGCCACAGGCGGAGGAGGCGAGCAGTACTTC
-,TRBV15,TRBJ1-1,-,14,CATSRQTGVTEAFF,TGTGCCACCAGCAGGCAAACGGGGGTCACTGAAGCTTTCTTT
TRBD2,TRBV4-1,TRBJ2-1,few,21,CASSQALTAPISGRAHNEQFF,TGCGCCAGCAGCCAAGCTCTTACTGCCCCAATTAGCGGGAGGGCACACAATGAGCAGTTCTTC
-,TRBV7-9,TRBJ2-5,-,11,CASSVQETQYF,TGTGCCAGCAGCGTACAAGAGACCCAGTACTTC
-,TRBV5-1,TRBJ2-2,few,14,CASSTGEITGELFF,TGCGCCAGCAGTACGGGGGAGATCACCGGGGAGCTGTTTTTT
-,TRBV5-6,TRBJ2-3,-,14,CASSQDAAADTQYF,TGTGCCAGCAGCCAGGACGCTGCAGCAGATACGCAGTATTTT
TRBD1,TRBV28,TRBJ1-1,few,15,CASRVRDRVNTEAFF,TGTGCCAGCAGGGTCCGGGACAGGGTGAACACTGAAGCTTTCTTT
-,TRBV7-8,TRBJ1-5,-,15,CASSLDRRHNQPQHF,TGTGCCAGCAGCTTAGACAGGAGACACAATCAGCCCCAGCATTTT
-,TRBV14,TRBJ2-3,-,16,CASSQTGGLGTDTQYF,TGTGCCAGCAGCCAAACTGGGGGACTCGGCACAGATACGCAGTATTTT
TRBD2,TRBV6-1,TRBJ2-5,-,15,CASSEFYRGVETQYF,TGTGCCAGCAGTGAATTCTACCGGGGGGTTGAGACCCAGTACTTC
TRBD1,TRBV29-1,TRBJ2-7,few,13,CSVKGQAAYEQYF,TGCAGCGTAAAGGGACAGGCGGCTTACGAGCAGTACTTC
-,TRBV20-1,TRBJ2-7,few,9,CSAPHEQYF,TGCAGTGCTCCCCACGAGCAGTACTTC
-,TRBV29-1,TRBJ2-5,few,12,CSAGARQETQYF,TGCAGCGCGGGGGCCCGCCAAGAGACCCAGTACTTC
TRBD2,TRBV5-8,TRBJ2-3,few,15,CASSRGVRGPDTQYF,TGTGCCAGCAGCCGGGGGGTGAGGGGCCCAGATACGCAGTATTTT
-,TRBV5-6,TRBJ2-7,-,15,CASSTYGTLFYEQYF,TGTGCCAGCAGCACGTACGGGACATTGTTTTACGAGCAGTACTTC
TRBD1,TRBV6-4,TRBJ1-2,-,18,CASSDSLEDRGPDYGYTF,TGTGCCAGCAGTGACTCGCTTGAGGACAGGGGGCCTGACTATGGCTACACCTTC
-,TRBV5-6,TRBJ2-2,few,15,CASSLWGTNTGELFF,TGTGCCAGCAGCTTGTGGGGGACCAACACCGGGGAGCTGTTTTTT
-,TRBV9,TRBJ2-5,few,14,CASSPSGNQETQYF,TGTGCCAGCAGCCCCTCCGGGAACCAAGAGACCCAGTACTTC
-,TRBV4-3,TRBJ2-4,few,13,CASSQEWYSFQYF,TGCGCCAGCAGCCAAGAGTGGTATTCTTTTCAGTACTTC
-,TRBV7-9,TRBJ1-1,-,12,CASSFGFTEAFF,TGTGCCAGCAGCTTTGGGTTCACTGAAGCTTTCTTT